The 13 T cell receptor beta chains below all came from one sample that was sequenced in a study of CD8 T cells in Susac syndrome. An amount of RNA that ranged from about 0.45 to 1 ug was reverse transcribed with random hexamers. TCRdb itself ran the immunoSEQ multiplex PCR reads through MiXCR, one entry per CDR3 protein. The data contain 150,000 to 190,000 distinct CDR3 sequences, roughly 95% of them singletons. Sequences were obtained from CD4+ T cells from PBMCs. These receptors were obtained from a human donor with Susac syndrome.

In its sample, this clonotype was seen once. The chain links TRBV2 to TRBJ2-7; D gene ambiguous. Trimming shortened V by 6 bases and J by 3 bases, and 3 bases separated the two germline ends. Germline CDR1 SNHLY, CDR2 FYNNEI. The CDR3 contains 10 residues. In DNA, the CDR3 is TGTGCCAGCAGCAACTACGAGCAGTACTTC. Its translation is CASSNYEQYF.

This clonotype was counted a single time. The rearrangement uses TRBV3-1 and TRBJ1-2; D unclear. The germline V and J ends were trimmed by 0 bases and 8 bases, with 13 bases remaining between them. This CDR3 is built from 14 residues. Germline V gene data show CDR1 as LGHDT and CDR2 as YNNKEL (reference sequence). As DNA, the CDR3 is TGTGCCAGCAGCCAAGACAAGGTTGCGGGAGGCTACACCTTC. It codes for CASSQDKVAGGYTF.

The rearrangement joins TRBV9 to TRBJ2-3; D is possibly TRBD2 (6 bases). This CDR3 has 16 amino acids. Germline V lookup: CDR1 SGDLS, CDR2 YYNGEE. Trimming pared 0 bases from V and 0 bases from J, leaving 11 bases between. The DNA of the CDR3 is TGTGCCAGCAGCGTAGGGTCGGACTATAGCACAGATACGCAGTATTTT. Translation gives CASSVGSDYSTDTQYF.

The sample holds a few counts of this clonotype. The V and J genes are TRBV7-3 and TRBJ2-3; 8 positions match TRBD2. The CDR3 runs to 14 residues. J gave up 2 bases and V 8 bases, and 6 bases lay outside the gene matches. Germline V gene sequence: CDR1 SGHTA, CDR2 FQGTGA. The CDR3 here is CASSGGAFTDTQYF. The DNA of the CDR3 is TGTGCCAGCTCCGGGGGGGCCTTCACAGATACGCAGTATTTT.

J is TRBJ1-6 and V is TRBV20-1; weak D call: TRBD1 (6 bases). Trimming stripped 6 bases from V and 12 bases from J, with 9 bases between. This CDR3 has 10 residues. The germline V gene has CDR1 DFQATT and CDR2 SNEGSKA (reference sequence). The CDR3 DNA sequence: TGCAGTGCCGGGGGCGGACCCCTCCACTTT. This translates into CSAGGGPLHF.

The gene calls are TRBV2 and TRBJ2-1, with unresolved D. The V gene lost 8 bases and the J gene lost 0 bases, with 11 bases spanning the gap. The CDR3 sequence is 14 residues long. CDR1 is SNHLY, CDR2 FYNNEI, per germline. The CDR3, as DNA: TGTGCCAGCGTGACGGCAAGCTCCTACAATGAGCAGTTCTTC. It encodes CASVTASSYNEQFF.

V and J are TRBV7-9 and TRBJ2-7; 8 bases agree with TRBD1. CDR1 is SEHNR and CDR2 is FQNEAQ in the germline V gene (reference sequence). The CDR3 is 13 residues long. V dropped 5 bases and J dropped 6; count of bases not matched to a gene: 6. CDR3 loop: CASSPRTGTEQYF. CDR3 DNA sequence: TGTGCCAGCAGCCCCAGGACAGGGACCGAGCAGTACTTC.

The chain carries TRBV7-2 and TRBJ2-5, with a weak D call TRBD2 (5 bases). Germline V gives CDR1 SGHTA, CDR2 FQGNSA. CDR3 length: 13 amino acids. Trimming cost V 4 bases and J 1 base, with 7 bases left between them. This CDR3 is CASSWRSQETQYF. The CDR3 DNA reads TGTGCCAGCAGCTGGAGGAGCCAAGAGACCCAGTACTTC.

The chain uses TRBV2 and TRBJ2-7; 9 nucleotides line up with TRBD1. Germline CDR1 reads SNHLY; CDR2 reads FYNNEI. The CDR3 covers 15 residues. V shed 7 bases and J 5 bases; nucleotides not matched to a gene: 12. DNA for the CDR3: TGTGCCAGCATTCACCCGGGGACAGGGCTCGACGAGCAGTACTTC. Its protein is CASIHPGTGLDEQYF.

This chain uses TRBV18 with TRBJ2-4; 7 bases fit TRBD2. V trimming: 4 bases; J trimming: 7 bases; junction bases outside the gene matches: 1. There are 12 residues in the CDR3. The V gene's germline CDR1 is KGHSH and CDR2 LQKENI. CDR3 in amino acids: CASSREGNIQYF. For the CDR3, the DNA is TGTGCCAGCTCACGGGAGGGGAACATTCAGTACTTC.

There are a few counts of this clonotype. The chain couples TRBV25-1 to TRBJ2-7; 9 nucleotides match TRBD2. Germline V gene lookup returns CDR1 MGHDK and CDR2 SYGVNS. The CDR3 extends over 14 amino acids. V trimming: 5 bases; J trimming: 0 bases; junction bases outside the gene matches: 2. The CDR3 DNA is TGTGCCAGCAGTAATAGCGGGGGCTCCTACGAGCAGTACTTC. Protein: CASSNSGGSYEQYF.

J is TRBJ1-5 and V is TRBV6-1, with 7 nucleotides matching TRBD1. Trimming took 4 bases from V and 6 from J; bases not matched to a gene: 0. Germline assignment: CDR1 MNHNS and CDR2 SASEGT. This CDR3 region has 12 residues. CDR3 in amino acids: CASSGQGQPQHF. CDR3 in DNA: TGTGCCAGCAGTGGACAGGGTCAGCCCCAGCATTTT.

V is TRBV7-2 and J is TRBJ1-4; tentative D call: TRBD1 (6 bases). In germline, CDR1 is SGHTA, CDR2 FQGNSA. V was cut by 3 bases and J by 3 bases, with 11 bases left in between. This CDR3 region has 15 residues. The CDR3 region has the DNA TGTGCCAGCAGCTTGCACAGGGCAGCTAATGAAAAACTGTTTTTT. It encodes CASSLHRAANEKLFF.